Presented here are 17 T cell receptor beta chains from one specimen sequenced in a study of T cell repertoires in cytomegalovirus infection. TCRdb itself ran the reads through MiXCR, one entry per CDR3 protein. Here the sample spans some 390,000 distinct CDR3 sequences, less than 20% being singletons. Sequencing used PBMCs. These receptor sequences come from a human donor in good health (CMV status not recorded). Some clones in this sample may be carry-over from other donors' samples.

J is TRBJ1-3 and V is TRBV3-1; 7 bases line up with TRBD1. The length of the CDR3 is 15 residues. V lost 2 bases, J lost 4 bases, and 5 bases stayed unmatched. Germline values: CDR1 LGHDT, CDR2 YNNKEL (reference sequence). The chain's CDR3 is CASSQPRGHGNTIYF. CDR3 in DNA: TGTGCCAGCAGCCAACCAAGGGGGCACGGAAACACCATATATTTT. The complete variable domain, with remaining parts taken from reference TRBV3-1 and TRBJ1-3, reads DTAVSQTPKYLVTQMGNDKSIKCEQNLGHDTMYWYKQDSKKFLKIMFSYNNKELIINETVPNRFSPKSPDKAHLNLHINSLELGDSAVYFCASSQPRGHGNTIYFGEGSWLTVV.

The chain uses TRBV28 and TRBJ2-1; 11 bases fit TRBD1. CDR3 size: 17 residues. Germline V CDR1 and CDR2: MDHEN, SYDVKM. With V trimmed by 5 bases and J by 8 bases, 14 bases remained unmatched. The CDR3 region has the DNA TGTGCCAGCAGTAGAGGACCGGGACAGGGGGTAGTGTATGAGCAGTTCTTC. It is translated as CASSRGPGQGVVYEQFF.

Of note for this clonotype: A much larger clone lies a single base off, so this may be a read error. This chain joins TRBV7-6 and TRBJ2-1; the match to TRBD2 covers 8 bases. The CDR3 contains 17 residues. The germline gives CDR1 SGHVS, CDR2 FNYEAQ. V dropped 9 bases and J dropped 5; count of bases not matched to a gene: 18. DNA for the CDR3: TGTGCCAGGAGCCACGGACTAGCTGGCTACCTAAACAATGAGCAGTTCTTC. This codes for CARSHGLAGYLNNEQFF. Based on the CDR3 plus reference TRBV7-6 and TRBJ2-1, the full variable domain is GAGVSQSPRYKVTKRGQDVALRCDPISGHVSLYWYRQALGQGPEFLTYFNYEAQQDKSGLPNDRFSAERPEGSISTLTIQRTEQRDSAMYRCARSHGLAGYLNNEQFFGPGTRLTVL.

This clonotype occurred many times. This sequence joins TRBV20-1 and TRBJ2-3; 8 nucleotides align to TRBD2. Trimming removed 0 bases from V and 2 bases from J; junction bases left unmatched: 7. CDR1 is DFQATT and CDR2 is SNEGSKA in the germline V gene (reference sequence). The CDR3 consists of 16 residues. In DNA form, the CDR3 reads TGCAGTGCTAGAGATCCCAGGACTAGCATCACAGATACGCAGTATTTT. Its protein is CSARDPRTSITDTQYF.

In the case of this clonotype: A much larger clone lies a single base off, so this may be a read error. The chain has TRBV27 and TRBJ2-7; D ambiguous. CDR1 MNHEY and CDR2 SMNVEV come from the germline V gene (reference sequence). The CDR3 runs 14 residues. Trimming took 3 bases from V and 3 from J, leaving 12 bases between them. The DNA for the CDR3 is TGTGCCAGCAGTTTTCAGCTAGTGGTCTACGAGCAGTACTTC. Translating gives CASSFQLVVYEQYF.

This clonotype was recorded many times. The chain carries TRBV7-8 and TRBJ2-5; 7 bases are a match to TRBD2. CDR1 SGHVS and CDR2 FQNEAQ come from the germline V gene. CDR3 length: 12 amino acids. This CDR3 reads CAAGVLKETQYF. In DNA form, the CDR3 reads TGTGCGGCGGGAGTCCTGAAAGAGACCCAGTACTTC.

The chain carries TRBV2 and TRBJ1-1, with D possibly TRBD1 on 6 matching bases. V gave up 4 bases and J gave up 5 bases, with 11 bases separating them. The CDR3 has 13 residues. CDR1 is SNHLY and CDR2 is FYNNEI in the germline V gene. The CDR3 DNA reads TGTGCCAGCAGTGCCAGGGGCTGGACTGAAGCTTTCTTT. This translates into CASSARGWTEAFF.

Comment on this clonotype: The junction departs from germline at one end; a sequencing error may be responsible. The V call is TRBV2, the J call TRBJ2-1; perhaps TRBD1 as D (8 bases). This CDR3 is built from 12 residues. CDR1 is SNHLY and CDR2 is FYNNEI in the germline V gene. The CDR3 spells CASSEGGYRGSF. CDR3 sequence (DNA): TGTGCCAGCAGTGAGGGGGGGTACAGGGGGTCGTTC.

The sample holds many counts of this clonotype. The chain uses TRBV10-3 and TRBJ2-3, with D hard to call. Germline V gives CDR1 ENHRY, CDR2 SYGVKD. V was pared by 8 bases and J by 2 bases, with 11 bases between. The CDR3 spans 13 residues. The CDR3 nucleotides are TGTGCCATCTCCGGCGAGAACACAGATACGCAGTATTTT. This sequence encodes CAISGENTDTQYF.

This clonotype was found a few times. The chain carries TRBV5-4 and TRBJ2-1; TRBD1 matches at 8 bases. The CDR3 runs 16 residues. Germline trimming cut 4 bases from V and 0 bases from J; bases unmatched to any gene: 6. Per germline, CDR1 SGHNT and CDR2 YYREEE (reference sequence). The CDR3 DNA is TGTGCCAGCAGCCCTAGGACAGGGAGCTCCTACAATGAGCAGTTCTTC. Translating gives CASSPRTGSSYNEQFF.

This clonotype was seen a handful of times. V gene TRBV2 combines with J gene TRBJ1-6; a possible D gene is TRBD1 (5 bases). Germline lookup yields CDR1 SNHLY and CDR2 FYNNEI. The CDR3 is 14 amino acids. The V end lost 7 bases, the J end lost 3 bases, and 10 bases lay between the germline ends. The CDR3 region has the DNA TGTGCCAGCAACCAGGGTTTCTATAATTCACCCCTCCACTTT. This gives the protein CASNQGFYNSPLHF.

In this sample, this clonotype turned up a few times. The V call is TRBV12-3 or TRBV12-4, the J call TRBJ1-2, with D hard to call. V lost 6 bases to trimming and J lost 8 bases, with 13 bases between them. The CDR3 runs to 12 residues. CDR3 sequence (DNA): TGTGCCAGCAGCCCGACGGGCCAGGGCTACACCTTC. It yields the protein CASSPTGQGYTF.

V gene TRBV27 combines with J gene TRBJ1-5; possibly TRBD1 for D (5 bases). The V end lost 6 bases, the J end lost 7 bases, and 16 bases lay between the germline ends. Germline CDR1 and CDR2: MNHEY and SMNVEV (reference sequence). This CDR3 is 14 amino acids long. The CDR3 protein is CASRAGTEPQPQHF. Here the CDR3 DNA reads TGTGCCAGCAGGGCAGGGACCGAACCGCAGCCCCAGCATTTT.

The genes are TRBV10-3 and TRBJ2-1, with TRBD2 as a possible D gene (6 bases). The CDR3 is made up of 16 amino acids. Germline-derived CDR1 and CDR2 are ENHRY and SYGVKD. Trimming left V 6 bases short and J 7 bases short, with 22 bases between. The chain's CDR3 is CAISSGLLAIGNEQFF. The DNA of the CDR3 is TGTGCCATCAGCAGCGGGTTGCTAGCAATTGGTAATGAGCAGTTCTTC.

At least ten counts were recorded for this clonotype. The rearrangement links TRBV2 to TRBJ1-1, with D unresolved. The CDR3 totals 15 residues. CDR1 SNHLY and CDR2 FYNNEI come from the germline V gene. V was pared by 4 bases and J by 1 base, with 13 bases between. The CDR3 sequence: CASSALGGSNTEAFF. CDR3 coding DNA: TGTGCCAGCAGTGCCTTGGGAGGATCGAACACTGAAGCTTTCTTT.

This clonotype was picked up one time. The V gene is TRBV9, the J gene TRBJ2-7, with a possible D match to TRBD1 (6 bases). Germline assignment: CDR1 SGDLS and CDR2 YYNGEE. This CDR3 comprises 17 residues. With 0 bases removed from V and 2 bases from J, the gap between germline ends came to 18 bases. This CDR3 reads CASSVGYGQGPTYEQYF. The CDR3 DNA reads as TGTGCCAGCAGCGTAGGGTATGGGCAGGGGCCCACCTACGAGCAGTACTTC.

The J gene is TRBJ1-5, the V gene TRBV27; D is unclear. Trimming removed 6 bases at V and 0 bases at J, with 12 bases between. CDR1 and CDR2 from the germline V gene are MNHEY and SMNVEV (reference sequence). CDR3 size: 15 residues. CDR3: CASSLGRDSNQPQHF. The CDR3 coding sequence is TGTGCCAGCAGCCTGGGCCGGGATAGCAATCAGCCCCAGCATTTT.